What follows is one T cell receptor beta chain and its context. The antigen is undetermined. These data come from a study of cytomegalovirus exposure and HLA in healthy donors. Whole-study results and caveats: The study carried out a later analysis of TCR beta sequences. It associated approximately 15,000 of them with specific HLA alleles at a false discovery rate of 0.05.

This PCR relied on a set of 60 Vbeta primers and 13 Jbeta primers. The protocol was immunoSEQ multiplex PCR, while the TCRdb copy is restricted to in-frame clones and leaves out a portion. The table lists about 180,000 clones, around 80% of them singletons. While unrecorded immune exposures were likely, the donors were nominally healthy when sampled. The germline CDR1 and CDR2 sequences are SEHNR and FQNEAQ (reference sequence). The CDR3 extends over 17 amino acids. The J segment lost 2 bases and the V segment lost 5 bases, leaving 10 bases of the junction unmatched. This sequence joins TRBV7-9 and TRBJ2-7; 12 positions agree with TRBD2. This sequence originates from a man aged 18 to 30 in good health and CMV-seronegative. Sequencing was performed on PBMCs. The CDR3 coding sequence is TGTGCCAGCAGCCCTAGACTAGCGGGGGCCCGAACCTACGAGCAGTACTTC. Encoded protein: CASSPRLAGARTYEQYF.